The 24 T cell receptor beta chains presented below share a single source sample, sequenced in a study of CD8+CD57+ T cells in acquired aplastic anemia. According to the study, genomic DNA was the template for TCR beta VDJ and CDR3 profiling. Each CDR3 protein is one row after TCRdb ran MiXCR on the reads. The sample holds about 170,000 distinct CDR3 sequences, about 64% seen once. The sequencing sample was made of sorted CD4+, CD8+, or CD8+CD57+ T cells (not recorded which) from PBMCs. The receptors stem from a human donor in good health.

The rearrangement links TRBV6-1 to TRBJ1-3; D call uncertain. V lost 1 base, J lost 15 bases, and 22 bases lay in between. CDR1 and CDR2 from the germline V gene are MNHNS and SASEGT. This CDR3 is 15 amino acids long. The CDR3 sequence: CASSEEAGYTTSGYF. CDR3 in DNA: TGTGCCAGCAGTGAAGAGGCAGGATACACTACATCCGGATATTTT.

V gene TRBV5-5 combines with J gene TRBJ1-6, with 10 bases that match TRBD1. Germline CDR1 SGHKS, CDR2 YYEKEE (reference sequence). V lost 4 bases to trimming and J lost 8 bases; unmatched junction nucleotides: 6. The CDR3 contains 15 residues. CDR3 DNA sequence: TGTGCCAGCAGCACAGGACAGGGGGAATATTCACCCCTCCACTTT. This gives the protein CASSTGQGEYSPLHF.

This clonotype was counted only a few times. An end of the junction differs from the germline gene, which may be a read error. This sequence joins TRBV7-3 and TRBJ1-1, with 8 positions matching TRBD1. The CDR3 is made up of 14 amino acids. Germline V gives CDR1 SGHTA, CDR2 FQGTGA. The CDR3 sequence: CASSVTGGGTEAFF. CDR3 coding DNA: TGTGCCAGCAGCGTAACAGGGGGTGGAACTGAAGCTTTCTTT.

Concerning this clonotype itself: Sequence at one end of the junction differs from germline and may be a read error. The rearrangement links TRBV29-1 to TRBJ1-6; D possibly corresponds to TRBD1 (5 bases). This CDR3 is 13 amino acids long. Germline V gene data show CDR1 as SQVTM and CDR2 as ANQGSEA. In DNA, the CDR3 is TGCAGCGTCGAAGAACAGTCAGGGTCACCCCTCCACTTT. The encoded protein is CSVEEQSGSPLHF.

This clonotype was detected once. The chain combines TRBV15 with TRBJ2-7, with 9 bases that match TRBD1. Germline V CDR1 and CDR2: LNHNV, YYDKDF (reference sequence). CDR3 length: 15 residues. Trimming removed 1 base from V and 4 bases from J; junction bases left unmatched: 5. The CDR3 DNA follows: TGTGCCACCAGCAGAGCGAAGGACAGGGGTTACGAGCAGTACTTC. Its translation: CATSRAKDRGYEQYF.

Many counts were recorded for this clonotype. The chain uses TRBV15 and TRBJ1-6; 11 bases are shared with TRBD1. The CDR3 is 16 residues long. In germline, CDR1 is LNHNV, CDR2 YYDKDF (reference sequence). The V and J ends lost 2 bases and 9 bases, in that order; junction bases with no gene match: 6. The DNA of the CDR3 is TGTGCCACCAGCAGATGGGTGGGGACAGGGGGTTCACCCCTCCACTTT. Translated: CATSRWVGTGGSPLHF.

The chain combines TRBV29-1 with TRBJ2-3; D may match TRBD1 or TRBD2 (7 bases each). This CDR3 is 13 amino acids long. Germline V gene data show CDR1 as SQVTM and CDR2 as ANQGSEA. V shed 7 bases and J shed 2 bases, with 13 bases lying between them. In DNA, the CDR3 is TGCAGCGGCAGGGGGGGACTCACAGATACGCAGTATTTT. It specifies CSGRGGLTDTQYF.

This clonotype was seen ten or more times. The chain is built from TRBV7-8 and TRBJ2-1; 7 bases fit TRBD1. The CDR3 extends over 20 amino acids. Germline V gene sequence: CDR1 SGHVS, CDR2 FQNEAQ. Trimming removed 6 bases from V and 1 base from J; junction bases left unmatched: 21. The CDR3 sequence: CASSYRDSRPRILSYNEQFF. The CDR3 DNA follows: TGTGCCAGCAGTTATAGGGACAGCCGACCAAGGATACTATCCTACAATGAGCAGTTCTTC. The variable domain in full, with the rest retrieved from reference TRBV7-8 and TRBJ2-1, is GAGVSQSPRYKVAKRGQDVALRCDPISGHVSLFWYQQALGQGPEFLTYFQNEAQLDKSGLPSDRFFAERPEGSVSTLKIQRTQQEDSAVYLCASSYRDSRPRILSYNEQFFGPGTRLTVL.

The chain carries TRBV29-1 and TRBJ2-3; D is possibly TRBD1 (5 bases). This CDR3 is 12 amino acids long. CDR1 is SQVTM, CDR2 ANQGSEA, per germline. V lost 4 bases to trimming and J lost 3 bases, with 8 bases between them. Here the CDR3 DNA reads TGCAGCGTTGTCCCAGGGACAGATACGCAGTATTTT. Its translation: CSVVPGTDTQYF.

V is TRBV7-8 and J is TRBJ1-2; D perhaps matches TRBD1 (5 bases). The CDR3 spans 12 residues. Looked up from germline, CDR1 is SGHVS and CDR2 is FQNEAQ. V dropped 5 bases and J dropped 8 bases, with 12 bases sitting between them. The CDR3 loop reads CASSPNGDGYTF. The CDR3 DNA follows: TGTGCCAGCAGCCCAAACGGGGACGGCTACACCTTC.

V and J are TRBV6-1 and TRBJ1-5, with D unclear. V was pared by 2 bases and J by 4 bases, with 0 bases between. Germline loops: CDR1 MNHNS, CDR2 SASEGT. This CDR3 is built from 11 residues. CDR3 sequence: CASSENQPQHF. The CDR3 nucleotides are TGTGCCAGCAGTGAAAATCAGCCCCAGCATTTT.

This clonotype was counted a few times. J is TRBJ1-6 and V is TRBV5-1; D perhaps matches TRBD1 (6 bases). Germline assignment: CDR1 SGHRS and CDR2 YFSETQ. Trimming took off 1 base at V and 7 bases at J, with 12 bases between the two ends. This CDR3 spans 15 amino acids. The CDR3 region is CASSLTQGTNSPLHF. CDR3 sequence (DNA): TGCGCCAGCAGCTTGACCCAGGGGACCAATTCACCCCTCCACTTT.

Many counts were recorded for this clonotype. The rearrangement joins TRBV20-1 to TRBJ1-2; perhaps TRBD1 as D (6 bases). CDR3 length equals 12 residues. Trimming removed 3 bases from V and 8 bases from J, with 13 bases in between. The germline CDR1 and CDR2 sequences are DFQATT and SNEGSKA (reference sequence). This chain's CDR3 is CSARGRGGGYTF. In nucleotides, the CDR3 is TGCAGTGCTAGGGGCAGGGGAGGCGGCTACACCTTC.

Ten or more counts support this clonotype. This chain joins TRBV5-6 and TRBJ2-3, with a possible D match to TRBD1 (6 bases). The CDR3 has 17 residues. Germline V gene sequence: CDR1 SGHDT, CDR2 YYEEEE. Deletions cut 2 bases from V and 2 bases from J, with 18 bases between. DNA for the CDR3: TGTGCCAGCAGCTTCCCAACGACAGGCTCAGTCACAGATACGCAGTATTTT. It translates to CASSFPTTGSVTDTQYF.

The chain employs TRBV20-1 and TRBJ2-3; 12 positions match TRBD2. With 4 bases clipped from V and 2 bases from J, the junction kept 4 bases outside the gene matches. The CDR3 consists of 15 residues. Per germline, CDR1 DFQATT and CDR2 SNEGSKA (reference sequence). This CDR3 is CSATPSGGVTDTQYF. CDR3 coding DNA: TGCAGTGCTACTCCTAGCGGGGGGGTCACAGATACGCAGTATTTT.

The chain recombines TRBV20-1 with TRBJ2-5; no clear D gene. This CDR3 is 11 amino acids long. With 6 bases removed from V and 4 bases from J, the gap between germline ends came to 9 bases. The germline V gene has CDR1 DFQATT and CDR2 SNEGSKA (reference sequence). The CDR3 DNA sequence: TGCAGTGCCAAAAATCTAGAGACCCAGTACTTC. Amino acids: CSAKNLETQYF.

The chain carries TRBV29-1 and TRBJ2-2; D ambiguous. The CDR3 runs 13 residues. V lost 6 bases, J lost 0 bases, and 8 bases lay in between. Germline CDR1 and CDR2: SQVTM and ANQGSEA. CDR3 residues: CSVSRTNTGELFF. The CDR3 DNA reads TGCAGCGTATCCAGAACGAACACCGGGGAGCTGTTTTTT.

For the CDR3, the DNA is TGCAGTGCTTATTTAGTAGAGGGAGGGTTCTACGAGCAGTACTTC. Its protein is CSAYLVEGGFYEQYF. The J gene is TRBJ2-7, the V gene TRBV20-1, with 7 bases lining up with TRBD2. The CDR3 runs to 15 residues. The junction had 13 bases not matched to a gene; V was cut back by 5 bases and J by 3 bases. Germline CDR1 is DFQATT and CDR2 is SNEGSKA (reference sequence).

The chain recombines TRBV7-8 with TRBJ2-7, with D possibly TRBD1 on 5 matching bases. CDR1 is SGHVS and CDR2 is FQNEAQ in the germline V gene. The CDR3 totals 14 residues. V was shortened by 6 bases and J by 0 bases, with 12 bases between the two germline ends. CDR3 DNA: TGTGCCAGCAGTGCAGGGTTGAGCTCCTACGAGCAGTACTTC. Protein sequence: CASSAGLSSYEQYF. The full variable domain, completed using reference TRBV7-8 and TRBJ2-7, is GAGVSQSPRYKVAKRGQDVALRCDPISGHVSLFWYQQALGQGPEFLTYFQNEAQLDKSGLPSDRFFAERPEGSVSTLKIQRTQQEDSAVYLCASSAGLSSYEQYFGPGTRLTVT.

This sequence joins TRBV20-1 and TRBJ1-2; unclear D gene. The CDR3 is 13 amino acids. Germline V gene sequence: CDR1 DFQATT, CDR2 SNEGSKA (reference sequence). Trimming pared 0 bases from V and 1 base from J, leaving 6 bases between. CDR3 nucleotide sequence: TGCAGTGCTAGAGATCCGGTTAACTATGGCTACACCTTC. Its protein is CSARDPVNYGYTF.

This clonotype has a count of ten or more. The rearrangement uses TRBV2 and TRBJ2-7; possible D gene TRBD1, 6 bases. The V and J ends lost 5 bases and 4 bases respectively, with 12 bases between them. CDR1 is SNHLY, CDR2 FYNNEI, per germline. The CDR3 length is 13 residues. The CDR3: CASSFDRHYEQYF. CDR3 sequence (DNA): TGTGCCAGCAGTTTTGACAGGCATTACGAGCAGTACTTC.

There are a few counts of this clonotype. CDR3 residues: CASSTSGGTDTQYF. Written as DNA, the CDR3 is TGTGCCAGCAGCACTAGCGGAGGCACAGATACGCAGTATTTT. This rearrangement joins TRBV27 to TRBJ2-3; 8 bases are a match to TRBD2. The germline CDR1 and CDR2 sequences are MNHEY and SMNVEV (reference sequence). CDR3 size: 14 residues. The V gene end was trimmed by 6 bases and the J gene end by 1 base; junction bases not matched to a gene: 3.

This clonotype was counted at least ten times. The rearrangement uses TRBV6-2 or TRBV6-3 and TRBJ2-7; weak D call: TRBD1 (6 bases). Germline V gene sequence: CDR1 MNHEY, CDR2 SVGEGT. Trimming took 2 bases from V and 2 from J, leaving 13 bases between them. This CDR3 spans 15 amino acids. The CDR3 protein is CASSYLQGSTYEQYF. In DNA, the CDR3 is TGTGCCAGCAGTTACCTACAGGGCTCCACCTACGAGCAGTACTTC.

Ten or more counts support this clonotype. The chain employs TRBV19 and TRBJ2-1, with 11 positions matching TRBD2. CDR3 length: 17 residues. V lost 0 bases to trimming and J lost 1 base; unmatched junction nucleotides: 2. CDR1 is LNHDA, CDR2 SQIVND, per germline (reference sequence). CDR3 nucleotides: TGTGCCAGTAGTATAGAACTAGCGGGAGAATCCTACAATGAGCAGTTCTTC. As protein: CASSIELAGESYNEQFF.